This TCR beta chain was profiled in a study of vaccination and CD4 T cells after COVID-19. Broader study findings: Nearly all convalescent vaccine-specific clones, 304 of 307, recognized only SARS-CoV-2 spike.

Cultured CD4+ T cells had their DNA profiled by the Oncomine TCR Beta short-read assay. TCRdb re-analysed the PCR reads in MiXCR, keeping a single row per CDR3 protein. The sample lists 16,000 or so distinct CDR3 sequences; approximately 50% were seen once. Described treatment: roughly ten-day PBMC culture with coronavirus spike peptide pools or control peptides (ViraFEST assay). CDR3 length equals 15 residues. Looked up from germline, CDR1 is DFQATT and CDR2 is SNEGSKA (reference sequence). V was cut by 2 bases and J by 8 bases, with 22 bases left in between. Comments on this clonotype: Its antigen is not identified.

This clonotype originated in a human donor who had recovered from COVID-19. The genes are TRBV20-1 and TRBJ2-7, with no clear D. Specimen: CD4+ T cells from blood, cultured in vitro, collected before SARS-CoV-2 vaccination. CDR3 nucleotides: TGCAGTGCTAGACCCCGCACGGGCATTCCTACCCAGCAGTACTTC. It translates to CSARPRTGIPTQQYF.